This TCR beta chain was sequenced for a study of T cell changes during pregnancy in multiple sclerosis. The assay was immunoSEQ multiplex PCR, and TCRdb's table has in-frame clones only and misses some. The sample consists of 45,000 to 50,000 clones, roughly 93% of them appearing once. The trim removed 2 bases at V and 4 bases at J, leaving 2 bases unmatched. This CDR3 spans 14 amino acids. Per germline, CDR1 LGHNA and CDR2 YSLEER. The origin of this receptor is a female donor with multiple sclerosis, enrolled in a pregnancy study. The chain recombines TRBV4-3 with TRBJ1-2, with TRBD1 matching 9 bases. This specimen was CD8+ T cells from peripheral blood mononuclear cells, taken in the first trimester of pregnancy. CDR3 in amino acids: CASSQLQGAYGYTF. The CDR3 nucleotides are TGCGCCAGCAGCCAACTACAGGGGGCCTATGGCTACACCTTC.